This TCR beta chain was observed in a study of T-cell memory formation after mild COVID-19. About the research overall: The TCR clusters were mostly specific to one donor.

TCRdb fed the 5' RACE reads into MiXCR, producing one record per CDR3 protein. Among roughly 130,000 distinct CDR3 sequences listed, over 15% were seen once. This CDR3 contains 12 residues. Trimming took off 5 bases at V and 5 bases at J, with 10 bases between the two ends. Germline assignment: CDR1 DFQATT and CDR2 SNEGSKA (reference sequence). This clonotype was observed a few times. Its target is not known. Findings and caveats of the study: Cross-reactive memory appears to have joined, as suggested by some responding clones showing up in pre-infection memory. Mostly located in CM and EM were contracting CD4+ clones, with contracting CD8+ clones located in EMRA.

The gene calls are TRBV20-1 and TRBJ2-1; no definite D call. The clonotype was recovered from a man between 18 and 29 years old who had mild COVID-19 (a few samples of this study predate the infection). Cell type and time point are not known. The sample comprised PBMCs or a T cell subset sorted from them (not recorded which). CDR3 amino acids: CSAYRLNNEQFF. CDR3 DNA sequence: TGCAGTGCTTATAGACTGAACAATGAGCAGTTCTTC.